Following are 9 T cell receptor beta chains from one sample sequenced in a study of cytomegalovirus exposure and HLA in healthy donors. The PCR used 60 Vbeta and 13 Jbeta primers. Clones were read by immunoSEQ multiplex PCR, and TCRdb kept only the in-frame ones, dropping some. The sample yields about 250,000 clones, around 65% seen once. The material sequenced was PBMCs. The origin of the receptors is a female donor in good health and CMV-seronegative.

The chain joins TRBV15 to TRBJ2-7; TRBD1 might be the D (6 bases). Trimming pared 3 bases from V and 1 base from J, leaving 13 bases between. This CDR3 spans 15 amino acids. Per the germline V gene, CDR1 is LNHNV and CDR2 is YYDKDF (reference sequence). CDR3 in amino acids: CATSRSRGHSYEQYF. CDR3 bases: TGTGCCACCAGCAGGTCTAGGGGACATTCCTACGAGCAGTACTTC. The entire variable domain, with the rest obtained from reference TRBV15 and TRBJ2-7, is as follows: DAMVIQNPRYQVTQFGKPVTLSCSQTLNHNVMYWYQQKSSQAPKLLFHYYDKDFNNEADTPDNFQSRRPNTSFCFLDIRSPGLGDTAMYLCATSRSRGHSYEQYFGPGTRLTVT.

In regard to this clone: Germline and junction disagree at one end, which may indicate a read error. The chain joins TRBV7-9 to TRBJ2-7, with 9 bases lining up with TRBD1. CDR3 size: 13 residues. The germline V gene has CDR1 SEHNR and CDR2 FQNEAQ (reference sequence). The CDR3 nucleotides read TGTTCCAGTAGGGACAGGGACGCCTACGAGCAGTACTTC. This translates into CSSRDRDAYEQYF.

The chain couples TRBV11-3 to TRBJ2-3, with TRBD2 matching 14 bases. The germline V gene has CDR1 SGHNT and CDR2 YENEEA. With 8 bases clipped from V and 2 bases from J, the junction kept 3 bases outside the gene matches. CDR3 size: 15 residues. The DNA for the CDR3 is TGTGCCAGCGGGACTAGCGGGGGATACACAGATACGCAGTATTTT. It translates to CASGTSGGYTDTQYF. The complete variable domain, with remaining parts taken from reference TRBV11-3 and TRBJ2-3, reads EAGVVQSPRYKIIEKKQPVAFWCNPISGHNTLYWYLQNLGQGPELLIRYENEEAVDDSQLPKDRFSAERLKGVDSTLKIQPAELGDSAVYLCASGTSGGYTDTQYFGPGTRLTVL.

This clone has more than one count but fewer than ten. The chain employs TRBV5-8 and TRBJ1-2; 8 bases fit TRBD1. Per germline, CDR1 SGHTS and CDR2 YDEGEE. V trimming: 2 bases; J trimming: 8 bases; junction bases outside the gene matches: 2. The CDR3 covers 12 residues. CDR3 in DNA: TGTGCCAGCAGCTTCAGGACAGGGGGCTACACCTTC. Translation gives CASSFRTGGYTF. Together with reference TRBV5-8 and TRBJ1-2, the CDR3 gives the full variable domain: EAGVTQSPTHLIKTRGQQATLRCSPISGHTSVYWYQQALGLGLQFLLWYDEGEERNRGNFPPRFSGRQFPNYSSELNVNALELEDSALYLCASSFRTGGYTFGSGTRLTVV.

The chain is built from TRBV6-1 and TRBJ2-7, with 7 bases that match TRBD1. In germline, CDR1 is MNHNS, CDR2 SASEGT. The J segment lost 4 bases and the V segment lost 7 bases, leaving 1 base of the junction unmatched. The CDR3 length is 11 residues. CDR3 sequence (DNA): TGTGCCAGCAACAGGGGATACGAGCAGTACTTC. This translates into CASNRGYEQYF.

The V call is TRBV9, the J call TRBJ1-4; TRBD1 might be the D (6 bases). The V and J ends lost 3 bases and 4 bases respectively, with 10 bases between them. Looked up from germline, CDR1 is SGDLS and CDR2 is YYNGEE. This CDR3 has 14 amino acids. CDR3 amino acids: CASSATGFNEKLFF. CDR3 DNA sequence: TGTGCCAGCAGCGCGACAGGATTTAATGAAAAACTGTTTTTT.

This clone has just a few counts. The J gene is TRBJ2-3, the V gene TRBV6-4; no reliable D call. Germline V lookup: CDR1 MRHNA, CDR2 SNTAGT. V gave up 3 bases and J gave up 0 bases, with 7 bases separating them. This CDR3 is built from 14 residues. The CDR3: CASSEEDSTDTQYF. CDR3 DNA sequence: TGTGCCAGCAGTGAAGAGGATAGCACAGATACGCAGTATTTT.

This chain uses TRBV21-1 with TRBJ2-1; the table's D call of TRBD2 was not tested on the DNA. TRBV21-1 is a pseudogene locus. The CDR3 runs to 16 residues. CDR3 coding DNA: TGTGCCAGCAAAAAGGATAGCGGGAGTGCTGACAATGAGCAGTTCTTC. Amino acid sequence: CASKKDSGSADNEQFF.

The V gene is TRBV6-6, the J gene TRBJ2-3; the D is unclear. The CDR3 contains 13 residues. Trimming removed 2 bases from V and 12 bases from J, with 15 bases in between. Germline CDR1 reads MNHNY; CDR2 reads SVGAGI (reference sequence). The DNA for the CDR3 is TGTGCCAGCAGTTACCAGTACTATTCCCCTCAGTATTTT. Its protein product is CASSYQYYSPQYF.